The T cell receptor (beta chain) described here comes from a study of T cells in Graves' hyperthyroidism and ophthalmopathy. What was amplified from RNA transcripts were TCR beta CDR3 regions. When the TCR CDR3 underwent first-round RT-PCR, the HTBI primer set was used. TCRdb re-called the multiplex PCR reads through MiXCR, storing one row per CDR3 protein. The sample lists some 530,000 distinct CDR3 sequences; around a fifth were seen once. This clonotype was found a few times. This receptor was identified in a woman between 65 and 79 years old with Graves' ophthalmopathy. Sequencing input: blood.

The CDR3 region has the DNA TGTGCCAGCCAACCCGGGATTCTCTACGAGCAGTACTTC. It translates to CASQPGILYEQYF. V and J are TRBV6-2 or TRBV6-3 and TRBJ2-7, with a tentative D call TRBD2 (5 bases). V was trimmed by 8 bases and J by 3 bases, leaving 14 bases between them. The CDR3 runs 13 residues. The germline V gene has CDR1 MNHEY and CDR2 SVGEGT.